A selection of T cell receptor beta chains follows, all from one sample in a study of human thymus T cells. Generated by immunoSEQ multiplex PCR, the TCRdb table keeps only in-frame clones and is missing some. The sample records around 130,000 clones, around 95% being singletons. The sample comprised thymus tissue. These receptors all stem from a boy in the first two years of life with a congenital heart defect but otherwise immunologically healthy. The CDR3 runs from the conserved cysteine through the conserved F or W. Each record gives: D gene, clone size, J gene, V gene, CDR3 DNA, CDR3 protein. The D gene is left open where the match is weak. Clone size, where shown, is once, few, many, or a class for clones that have expanded.

NA NA TRBJ2-3 TRBV19 TGTGCCAGTAGTATAGGAGGACACCGGGAGGATACGCAGTATTTT CASSIGGHREDTQYF
TRBD1 NA TRBJ1-2 TRBV7-2 TGTGCCAGCAGCCCCGACAGGGCCGCTAACTATGGCTACACCTTC CASSPDRAANYGYTF
NA NA TRBJ2-7 TRBV10-2 TGCGCCAGCAGTGATAAGTTTCAAAAAGGGGAGCAGTACTTC CASSDKFQKGEQYF
NA once TRBJ2-3 TRBV5-1 TGCGCCAGCAGCTTGTCCGATCCCCGCACAGATACGCAGTATTTT CASSLSDPRTDTQYF
NA NA TRBJ1-1 TRBV15 TGTGCCACCAGCAAAAAACGGACAGCCATGAACACTGAAGCTTTCTTT CATSKKRTAMNTEAFF
TRBD1 once TRBJ1-4 TRBV27 TGTGCCAGCAGTGCACATCCGGGACAGGGGAACGCATCGAAAGGAAAACTGTTTTTT CASSAHPGQGNASKGKLFF
NA NA TRBJ1-4 TRBV6-1 TGTGCCAGCACCCTACAGGGCCCTTCTCGGGGGCTGTTTTTT CASTLQGPSRGLFF
NA NA TRBJ2-6 TRBV7-2 TGTGCCAGCAGCGCGGTGCGTGGAGGGGGCCTAAGAGGGGCCAACGTCCTGACTTTC CASSAVRGGGLRGANVLTF
TRBD2 NA TRBJ2-3 TRBV10-3 TGTGCCATCACGGAGGGTCCTCTGACTAGCGGAAGCACAGATACGCAGTATTTT CAITEGPLTSGSTDTQYF
TRBD1 NA TRBJ1-1 TRBV5-1 TGCGCCAGCAGTCCGGGACAGGGGAACACTGAAGCTTTCTTT CASSPGQGNTEAFF
TRBD1 NA TRBJ1-1 TRBV28 TGTGCCAGCAGTTTATATCAGGGACAGGGGGCGGTGGGCACTGAAGCTTTCTTT CASSLYQGQGAVGTEAFF
NA NA TRBJ1-2 TRBV20-1 TGCAGTGCTAGAGGGGCGAGGGGCTACACCTTC CSARGARGYTF
TRBD1 NA TRBJ1-3 TRBV5-1 TGCGCCAGCAGTTTTGGACAGGCCTCTGGAAACACCATATATTTT CASSFGQASGNTIYF
TRBD1 NA TRBJ1-4 TRBV5-1 TGCGCCAGCAGCTTGGGACAGGGGGCGGATGCTATTAATGAAAAACTGTTTTTT CASSLGQGADAINEKLFF
NA NA TRBJ1-1 TRBV19 TGTGCCAGTACCACGAGGAGGTCGAGGGACACTGAAGCTTTCTTT CASTTRRSRDTEAFF
NA NA TRBJ2-2 TRBV2 TGTGCCAGCAGTGAAAGGGAGATGAACACCGGGGAGCTGTTTTTT CASSEREMNTGELFF
TRBD2 NA TRBJ2-5 TRBV28 TGTGCCAGCAGTTTATGCCGCGAGTCGGGACTAGCGGGGGGTCCGTACCAAGAGACCCAGTACTTC CASSLCRESGLAGGPYQETQYF
NA NA TRBJ1-1 TRBV7-6 TGTGCCAGCAGCTTAGAAAGGCAGGGGTCCGGGACTGAAGCTTTCTTT CASSLERQGSGTEAFF
TRBD1 NA TRBJ2-1 TRBV6-6 TGTGCCAGCAGTTACGGGCAGGGGGCTCGGAATGAGCAGTTCTTC CASSYGQGARNEQFF
TRBD1 NA TRBJ1-1 TRBV28 TGTGCCAGCAGGACAGGGGGAAGGGTGGACACTGAAGCTTTCTTT CASRTGGRVDTEAFF
TRBD2 NA TRBJ2-3 TRBV30 TGTGCCTGGCGACTAGCGGGGGGTTATACGCAGTATTTT CAWRLAGGYTQYF
TRBD1 NA TRBJ2-2 TRBV7-7 TGTGCCAGCGGACAGGGTTACACCGGGGAGCTGTTTTTT CASGQGYTGELFF
NA NA TRBJ1-6 TRBV28 TGTGCCAGCAGTAGCGGGGGTAATAATTCACCCCTCCACTTT CASSSGGNNSPLHF
NA few TRBJ2-5 TRBV12-5 TGTGCTAGTGGTTCCGGGGCGAACCAGTACTTC CASGSGANQYF
TRBD2 NA TRBJ2-5 TRBV7-2 TGTGCCAGCAGCGCGGGGGTCCAAGAGACCCAGTACTTC CASSAGVQETQYF
NA once TRBJ2-1 TRBV4-3 TGCGCCAGCAGCCAAGATGGGATAGCAGCTCGAAATGACAATGAGCAGTTCTTC CASSQDGIAARNDNEQFF
TRBD1 NA TRBJ1-1 TRBV30 TGTGCCTGGAGTGAAAGGGGGCGAGGGAACACTGAAGCTTTCTTT CAWSERGRGNTEAFF
NA NA TRBJ2-1 TRBV2 TGTGCCAGCAGTGACCCCTTGTGGATCAACCATGAGCAGTTCTTC CASSDPLWINHEQFF
NA NA TRBJ2-2 TRBV5-1 TGCGCCAGCAGCTCCGGGGACGAAGGTGGCGGGGAGCTGTTTTTT CASSSGDEGGGELFF
TRBD1 NA TRBJ1-3 TRBV5-1 TGCGCCAGCAGCATGGGACAGGGGTCTGGAAACACCATATATTTT CASSMGQGSGNTIYF
TRBD1 NA TRBJ2-1 TRBV28 TGTGCCAGCAGTTTAATCCGGGACAGAGGACCTAATGAGCAGTTCTTC CASSLIRDRGPNEQFF
NA NA TRBJ1-6 TRBV9 TGTGCCAGCAGGCTGGGGGGCCCTATCCTGTATAATTCACCCCTCCACTTT CASRLGGPILYNSPLHF
NA NA TRBJ2-5 TRBV2 TGTGCCAACCCTAATGTTTCGCAGGGACCCCGAGAGACCCAGTACTTC CANPNVSQGPRETQYF
TRBD1 NA TRBJ2-2 TRBV2 TGTGCCAGCAGTGTACAGGGGGACACCGGGGAGCTGTTTTTT CASSVQGDTGELFF
TRBD2 NA TRBJ2-1 TRBV11-3 TGTGCCAGCAGCCACCTAGCGGGGGGGTTCGGGAATGAGCAGTTCTTC CASSHLAGGFGNEQFF
TRBD1 NA TRBJ2-5 TRBV9 TGTGCCAGCAGCGTAGCGGGACAGAGACAAGAGACCCAGTACTTC CASSVAGQRQETQYF
NA NA TRBJ2-6 TRBV6-6 TGTGCCACTCGGGGGGCCCTCTCTGGGGCCAACGTCCTGACTTTC CATRGALSGANVLTF
TRBD1 once TRBJ1-3 TRBV7-9 TGTGCCAGCAGCTTAGGGCCCGGACAGGGGTATCTATCTGGAAACACCATATATTTT CASSLGPGQGYLSGNTIYF
TRBD1 NA TRBJ1-2 TRBV29-1 TGCAGCGTTTGGGGACAGCCGTACTATGGCTACACCTTC CSVWGQPYYGYTF
TRBD1 NA TRBJ1-2 TRBV5-6 TGTGCCAGCACCCCGACCGACAGGGGGACGGGTGGCTACACCTTC CASTPTDRGTGGYTF
NA NA TRBJ1-1 TRBV7-6 TGTGCCAGCAGTTGTACAGATAACACTGAAGCTTTCTTT CASSCTDNTEAFF
NA once TRBJ2-3 TRBV2 TGTGCCAGCAAAAGCGTCAGGGGGGGAGATACGCAGTATTTT CASKSVRGGDTQYF